This T cell receptor (beta chain) was recorded in a study of cytomegalovirus exposure and HLA in healthy donors. Findings of the study overall: TCR beta chains numbering more than 150 were designated cytomegalovirus-associated. Immune exposure was documented only through CMV serostatus. Analysis performed later found more than 15,000 TCR beta sequences associated with HLA alleles at 0.05 false discovery rate. Other equally common chains were less clonally expanded than HLA-associated TCR beta chains, a later analysis showed.

Vbeta (60) and Jbeta (13) primers were used in the PCR. TCRdb keeps only in-frame clones here, not all; method: immunoSEQ multiplex PCR. This sample has about 200,000 clones, with 70% to 85% found just once. This clone showed up just once. No antigen is known for it. The clonotype comes from a boy aged 2-15 years in good health and CMV-seronegative. Sequenced sample: PBMCs.

CDR3 DNA sequence: TGCGCCAGCAACAGGGGGGACGCCTATGGCTACACCTTC. Translation gives CASNRGDAYGYTF. This chain links TRBV5-1 with TRBJ1-2; 8 bases align to TRBD1. Per germline, CDR1 SGHRS and CDR2 YFSETQ. Germline trimming cut 6 bases from V and 4 bases from J; bases unmatched to any gene: 5. The CDR3 is 13 residues long.